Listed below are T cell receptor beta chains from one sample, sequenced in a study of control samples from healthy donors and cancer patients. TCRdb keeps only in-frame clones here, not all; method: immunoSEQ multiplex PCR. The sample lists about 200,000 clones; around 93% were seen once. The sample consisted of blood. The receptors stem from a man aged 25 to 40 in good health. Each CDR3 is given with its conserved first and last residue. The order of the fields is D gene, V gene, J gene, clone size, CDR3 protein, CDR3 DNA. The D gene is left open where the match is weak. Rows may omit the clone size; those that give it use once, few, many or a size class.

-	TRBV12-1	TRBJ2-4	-	CASSFVSGYYTKNIQYF	TGTGCCAGCAGCTTTGTTAGCGGGTACTACACCAAAAACATTCAGTACTTC
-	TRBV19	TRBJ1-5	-	CASSSGAYNQPQHF	TGTGCCAGTAGTTCAGGGGCCTACAATCAGCCCCAGCATTTT
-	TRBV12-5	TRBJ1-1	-	CASGLPPLANTEAFF	TGTGCTAGTGGTTTGCCGCCTTTGGCGAACACTGAAGCTTTCTTT
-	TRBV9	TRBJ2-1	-	CASSVVGRGDEQFF	TGTGCCAGCAGCGTAGTAGGTCGAGGGGATGAGCAGTTCTTC
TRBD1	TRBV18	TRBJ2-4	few	CASSLGTGVAKNIQYF	TGTGCCAGCTCACTTGGGACAGGGGTAGCCAAAAACATTCAGTACTTC
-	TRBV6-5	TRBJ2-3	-	CASKGGSRDTQYF	TGTGCCAGCAAAGGCGGCTCTAGGGATACGCAGTATTTT
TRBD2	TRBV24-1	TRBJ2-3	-	CATSDSTSGGPDTQYF	TGTGCCACCAGTGATTCCACTAGCGGGGGTCCAGATACGCAGTATTTT
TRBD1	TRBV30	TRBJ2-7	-	CAWSSSGQARLIEQYF	TGTGCCTGGAGTTCCTCCGGACAGGCCAGATTGATAGAGCAGTACTTC
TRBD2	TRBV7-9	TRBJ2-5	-	CASSLGNGRQETQYF	TGTGCCAGCAGCTTAGGAAACGGGAGGCAAGAGACCCAGTACTTC
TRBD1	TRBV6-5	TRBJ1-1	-	CASSRQGARTEAFF	TGTGCCAGCAGTCGACAGGGGGCGCGTACTGAAGCTTTCTTT
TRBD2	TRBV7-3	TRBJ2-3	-	CASSSAGGMDTQYF	TGTGCCAGCAGCTCAGCGGGGGGCATGGATACGCAGTATTTT
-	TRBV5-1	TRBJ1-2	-	CASSLVGGPYGYTF	TGCGCCAGCAGCTTGGTTGGGGGCCCATATGGCTACACCTTC
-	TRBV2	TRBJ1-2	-	CASPGGYGYTF	TGTGCCAGCCCGGGGGGCTATGGCTACACCTTC
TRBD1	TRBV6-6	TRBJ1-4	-	CASSYGKGATNEKLFF	TGTGCCAGCAGTTACGGGAAGGGGGCGACTAATGAAAAACTGTTTTTT
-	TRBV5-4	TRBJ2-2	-	CASSLGAEQGAGELFF	TGTGCCAGCAGCTTGGGGGCGGAACAGGGCGCCGGGGAGCTGTTTTTT
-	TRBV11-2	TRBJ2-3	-	CASSLATDQPTDTQYF	TGTGCCAGCAGCTTAGCCACTGATCAGCCCACAGATACGCAGTATTTT
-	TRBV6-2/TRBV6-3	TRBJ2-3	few	CASSYPARTDTQYF	TGTGCCAGCAGTTACCCGGCGAGGACAGATACGCAGTATTTT
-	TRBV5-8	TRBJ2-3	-	CASSLRIPDTQYF	TGTGCCAGCAGCTTGAGGATTCCAGATACGCAGTATTTT